Sequencing of this T cell receptor (beta chain) was carried out in a study of T cell repertoires in ileal Crohn's disease. The study's findings and limits: Clonality above 26.8% at surgery always came with endoscopic recurrence.

Clones were read by immunoSEQ multiplex PCR, and TCRdb kept only the in-frame ones, dropping some. The repertoire holds roughly 13,000 clones, with less than 85% as singletons. The CDR3 consists of 14 residues. Trimming took 2 bases from V and 7 from J, leaving 15 bases between them. The germline V gene encodes CDR1 SGHRS and CDR2 YFSETQ. In regard to this clone: Its antigen is not identified.

The time point is: inflamed ileum from the surgical specimen. Specimen: ileal tissue. The V call is TRBV5-1, the J call TRBJ1-1, with D possibly matching TRBD1 (6 bases). This clonotype originated in an adult with Crohn's disease. The CDR3 loop is CASSFRGRDIEAFF. Written as DNA, the CDR3 is TGCGCCAGCAGCTTCAGGGGCAGGGACATTGAAGCTTTCTTT.